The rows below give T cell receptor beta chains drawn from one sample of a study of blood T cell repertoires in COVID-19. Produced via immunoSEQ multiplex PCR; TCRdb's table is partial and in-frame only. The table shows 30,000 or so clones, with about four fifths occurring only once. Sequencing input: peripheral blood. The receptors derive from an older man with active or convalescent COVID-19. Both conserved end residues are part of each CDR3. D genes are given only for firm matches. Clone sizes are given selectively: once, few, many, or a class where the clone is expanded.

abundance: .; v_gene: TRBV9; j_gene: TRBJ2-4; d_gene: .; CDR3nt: TGTGCCAGCAGCGTTCGAGCGGGAGCCAAAAACATTCAGTACTTC; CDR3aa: CASSVRAGAKNIQYF
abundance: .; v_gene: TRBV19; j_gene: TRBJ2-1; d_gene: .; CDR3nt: TGTGCCAGTACGAGGATGGCGGGGAGCTCCTACAATGAGCAGTTCTTC; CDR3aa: CASTRMAGSSYNEQFF
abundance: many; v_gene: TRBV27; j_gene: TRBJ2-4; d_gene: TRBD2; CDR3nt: TGTGCCAGCAGTCCCCTAACCGGGACTAGCGGCCCCAAAAACATTCAGTACTTC; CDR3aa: CASSPLTGTSGPKNIQYF
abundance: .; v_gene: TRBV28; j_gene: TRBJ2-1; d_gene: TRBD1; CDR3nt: TGTGCCAGCAGTCCAGCCGGGACAGGGAGCAATGAGCAGTTCTTC; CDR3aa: CASSPAGTGSNEQFF
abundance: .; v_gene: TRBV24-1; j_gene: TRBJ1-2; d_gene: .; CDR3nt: TGTGCCACCAGTGGACTCTACAGGGAATCTGGCTACACCTTC; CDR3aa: CATSGLYRESGYTF
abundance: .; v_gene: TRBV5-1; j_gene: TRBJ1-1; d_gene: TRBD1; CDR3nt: TGCGCCAGCAGCTTGGGTGGCCGGACAGGGAGATACACTGAAGCTTTCTTT; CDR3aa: CASSLGGRTGRYTEAFF
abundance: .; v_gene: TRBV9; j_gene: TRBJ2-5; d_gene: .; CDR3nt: TGTGCCAGCAGCGCTAATGGACAGTACCAAGAGACCCAGTACTTC; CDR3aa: CASSANGQYQETQYF
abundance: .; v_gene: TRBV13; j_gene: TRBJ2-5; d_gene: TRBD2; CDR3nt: TGTGCCAGCAGTTCCAGGGACTACCCCCAAGAGACCCAGTACTTC; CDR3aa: CASSSRDYPQETQYF
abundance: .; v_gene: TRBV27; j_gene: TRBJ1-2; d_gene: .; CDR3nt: TGTGCCAGCAGTTTACGAGACAGCTATGGCTACACCTTC; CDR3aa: CASSLRDSYGYTF
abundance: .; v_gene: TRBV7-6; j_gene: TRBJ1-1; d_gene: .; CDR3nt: TGTGCCAGCAAGGCAGGGGCGACCGCTGAAGCTTTCTTT; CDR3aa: CASKAGATAEAFF
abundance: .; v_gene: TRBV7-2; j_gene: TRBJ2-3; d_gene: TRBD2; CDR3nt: TGTGCCAGCAGCCTCGCGACTAGCGGGAGTGGCGCAGATACGCAGTATTTT; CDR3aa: CASSLATSGSGADTQYF
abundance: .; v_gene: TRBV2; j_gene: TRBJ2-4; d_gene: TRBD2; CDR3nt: TGTGCCAGCAGTCCGATAGGACTAGCGGGAGGGAGAGACATTCAGTACTTC; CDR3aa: CASSPIGLAGGRDIQYF
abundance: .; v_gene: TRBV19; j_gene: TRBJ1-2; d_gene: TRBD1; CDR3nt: TGTGCCAGTAGTTACCGGGACAGGTCTGGCTACACCTTC; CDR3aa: CASSYRDRSGYTF
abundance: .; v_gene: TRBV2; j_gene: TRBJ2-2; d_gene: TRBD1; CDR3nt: TGTGCCATCTCCGGGACAGCCGACACCGGGGAGCTGTTTTTT; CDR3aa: CAISGTADTGELFF
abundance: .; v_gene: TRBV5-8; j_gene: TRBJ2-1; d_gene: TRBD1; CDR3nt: TGTGCCAGCAGCTTGGACAGGGGTTGGGACAATGAGCAGTTCTTC; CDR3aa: CASSLDRGWDNEQFF
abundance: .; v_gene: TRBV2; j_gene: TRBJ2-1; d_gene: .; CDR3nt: TGTGCCAGCACCGCGGACTCCTACAATGAGCAGTTCTTC; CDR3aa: CASTADSYNEQFF
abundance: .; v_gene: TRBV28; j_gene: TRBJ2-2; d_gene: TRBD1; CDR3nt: TGTGCCAGCAGTTCGGGACAGTTGAACACCGGGGAGCTGTTTTTT; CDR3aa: CASSSGQLNTGELFF
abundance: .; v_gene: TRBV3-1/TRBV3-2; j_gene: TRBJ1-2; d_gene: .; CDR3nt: TGTGCCAGCAGCCAACTACGCGCTAACTATGGCTACACCTTC; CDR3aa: CASSQLRANYGYTF
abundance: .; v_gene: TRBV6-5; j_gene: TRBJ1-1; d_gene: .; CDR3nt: TGTGCCAGCTATGAGGTCTACACTGAAGCTTTCTTT; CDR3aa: CASYEVYTEAFF
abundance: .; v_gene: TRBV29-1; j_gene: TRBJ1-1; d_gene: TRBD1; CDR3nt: TGCAGCGTTTTGAGACAGGGTAACACTGAAGCTTTCTTT; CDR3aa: CSVLRQGNTEAFF
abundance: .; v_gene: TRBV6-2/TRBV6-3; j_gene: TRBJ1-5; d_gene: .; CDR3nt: TGTGCCAGCAGTTACCTCCGGGGAGGCAATCAGCCCCAGCATTTT; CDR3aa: CASSYLRGGNQPQHF
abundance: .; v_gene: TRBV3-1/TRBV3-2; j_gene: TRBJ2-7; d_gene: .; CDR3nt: TGTGCCAGCAGCCAAGCCGCTATCCCCTACGAGCAGTACTTC; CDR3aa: CASSQAAIPYEQYF